This T cell receptor beta chain is from a study of cytomegalovirus exposure and HLA in healthy donors. This CDR3 region has 13 residues. Germline V gives CDR1 MNHNS, CDR2 SASEGT. Trimming stripped 6 bases from V and 4 bases from J, with 9 bases between. Study conclusions and caveats: Clonal expansion was found to be greater in HLA-associated TCR beta chains than in equally common others in a later analysis. Exclusion applied to some V segments, including TRBV6-2 and TRBV6-3, as they were indistinguishable.

As for this clone: What it binds is not known.

13 Jbeta primers and 60 Vbeta primers were used for the PCR. Measured with immunoSEQ multiplex PCR; TCRdb has only the in-frame clones, and not every one. The sample has tens of thousands of clones. This TCR was recovered from a man aged 25 to 45 in good health and CMV-seropositive. The rearrangement links TRBV6-1 to TRBJ1-4, with D perhaps matching TRBD1 (5 bases). The sequencing input was PBMCs. The CDR3 here is CASRRQYNEKLFF. In DNA form, the CDR3 reads TGTGCCAGCAGGCGACAGTATAATGAAAAACTGTTTTTT.